These 11 T cell receptor beta chains were all obtained from the same sample, sequenced in a study of T cell responses to AZD1222 COVID-19 vaccine. Profiling relied on immunoSEQ multiplex PCR, and the TCRdb table lists in-frame clones only, not all of them. In the table there are some 140,000 clones, approximately 92% of which are singletons. The sample here was peripheral blood, taken on day 0 of AZD1222 vaccination. Receptors were obtained from an adult in good health.

The V and J genes are TRBV19 and TRBJ1-2, with D hard to call. In germline, CDR1 is LNHDA, CDR2 SQIVND (reference sequence). Trimming left V 7 bases short and J 5 bases short, with 14 bases between. This CDR3 comprises 13 residues. In nucleotides, the CDR3 is TGTGCCAGTACCCTCCTCAACGGGTATGGCTACACCTTC. Its translation: CASTLLNGYGYTF.

This chain uses TRBV5-4 with TRBJ1-2; the match to TRBD1 covers 8 bases. V shed 4 bases and J 3 bases; nucleotides not matched to a gene: 5. The CDR3 loop spans 14 amino acids. Germline lookup yields CDR1 SGHNT and CDR2 YYREEE (reference sequence). CDR3 nucleotides: TGTGCCAGCAGCCGGACAGGGCTTGACTATGGCTACACCTTC. Its translation is CASSRTGLDYGYTF.

This clone came up once. The chain links TRBV7-9 to TRBJ2-2, with 8 bases matching TRBD2. This CDR3 region has 16 residues. Losses at the gene ends were 1 base for V and 4 bases for J; bases not matched to a gene: 5. Per the germline V gene, CDR1 is SEHNR and CDR2 is FQNEAQ (reference sequence). The CDR3 region is CASSLGAGVFTGELFF. The CDR3 nucleotides are TGTGCCAGCAGCTTAGGAGCGGGAGTATTCACCGGGGAGCTGTTTTTT.

This clone came up once. The V gene is TRBV6-5, the J gene TRBJ1-4; 8 nucleotides agree with TRBD1. Trimming cost V 5 bases and J 8 bases; bases outside gene matches: 7. Germline-derived CDR1 and CDR2 are MNHEY and SVGAGI. The CDR3 runs to 14 residues. This chain's CDR3 is CASSPDRGREKLFF. The CDR3 DNA follows: TGTGCCAGCAGTCCTGACAGGGGTAGGGAAAAACTGTTTTTT.

This chain links TRBV30 with TRBJ2-3; TRBD1 matches at 7 bases. CDR3 length equals 14 residues. V dropped 0 bases and J dropped 1; count of bases not matched to a gene: 1. The germline V gene encodes CDR1 GTSNPN and CDR2 SVGIG (reference sequence). The CDR3 is CAWSVQGRTDTQYF. The CDR3 region has the DNA TGTGCCTGGAGTGTACAGGGGCGCACAGATACGCAGTATTTT.

The chain carries TRBV15 and TRBJ2-5, with 10 nucleotides matching TRBD2. The ends lost 6 bases at V and 5 bases at J; junction bases unmatched: 9. Per the germline V gene, CDR1 is LNHNV and CDR2 is YYDKDF (reference sequence). The CDR3 loop spans 15 amino acids. CDR3 coding DNA: TGTGCCACCAGTAAGGAGCGGGAGGGTTGGGAGACCCAGTACTTC. It translates to CATSKEREGWETQYF. The full variable domain, completed using reference TRBV15 and TRBJ2-5, is DAMVIQNPRYQVTQFGKPVTLSCSQTLNHNVMYWYQQKSSQAPKLLFHYYDKDFNNEADTPDNFQSRRPNTSFCFLDIRSPGLGDTAMYLCATSKEREGWETQYFGPGTRLLVL.

V is TRBV30 and J is TRBJ1-3, with D hard to call. Trimming removed 0 bases from V and 0 bases from J, with 9 bases in between. The germline V gene encodes CDR1 GTSNPN and CDR2 SVGIG (reference sequence). CDR3 size: 15 residues. CDR3 sequence: CAWSVRRTSGNTIYF. DNA of the CDR3: TGTGCCTGGAGTGTACGGAGAACCTCTGGAAACACCATATATTTT.

The chain couples TRBV9 to TRBJ2-7, with unresolved D. Per the germline V gene, CDR1 is SGDLS and CDR2 is YYNGEE. The CDR3 spans 15 residues. V lost 0 bases and J 0 bases, leaving 10 bases between the germline ends. DNA for the CDR3: TGTGCCAGCAGCGTAGGGTCCGGCGTCTCCTACGAGCAGTACTTC. This gives the protein CASSVGSGVSYEQYF.

The chain carries TRBV9 and TRBJ1-5; no clear D gene. In germline, CDR1 is SGDLS, CDR2 YYNGEE. The CDR3 length is 13 residues. The germline V and J ends were trimmed by 4 bases and 7 bases, with 12 bases remaining between them. The CDR3 region is CASSRDLDQPQHF. The CDR3 nucleotides read TGTGCCAGCAGCCGAGATTTGGACCAGCCCCAGCATTTT. The variable domain in full, with the rest retrieved from reference TRBV9 and TRBJ1-5, is DSGVTQTPKHLITATGQRVTLRCSPRSGDLSVYWYQQSLDQGLQFLIQYYNGEERAKGNILERFSAQQFPDLHSELNLSSLELGDSALYFCASSRDLDQPQHFGDGTRLSIL.

This chain uses TRBV7-9 with TRBJ2-2; possibly TRBD1 for D (6 bases). Germline CDR1 and CDR2: SEHNR and FQNEAQ (reference sequence). This CDR3 comprises 19 residues. Trimming shortened V by 1 base and J by 7 bases, and 25 bases separated the two germline ends. This CDR3 is CASSLGLLKTGISVGELFF. The DNA of the CDR3 is TGTGCCAGCAGCTTAGGGCTCCTCAAAACAGGGATCAGCGTCGGGGAGCTGTTTTTT. The variable domain in full, completed from reference TRBV7-9 and TRBJ2-2, reads DTGVSQNPRHKITKRGQNVTFRCDPISEHNRLYWYRQTLGQGPEFLTYFQNEAQLEKSRLLSDRFSAERPKGSFSTLEIQRTEQGDSAMYLCASSLGLLKTGISVGELFFGEGSRLTVL.

V is TRBV20-1 and J is TRBJ2-7, with a possible D match to TRBD1 (5 bases). There are 14 residues in the CDR3. Trimming removed 3 bases from V and 0 bases from J, with 12 bases in between. Germline CDR1 reads DFQATT; CDR2 reads SNEGSKA (reference sequence). CDR3 nucleotides: TGCAGTGCTAGTGGCAGGGTGAGCTCCTACGAGCAGTACTTC. Translation gives CSASGRVSSYEQYF.